The next 11 T cell receptor beta chains were all read from a single sample in a study of spatial heterogeneity in lung cancer. TCRdb called the 5' RACE reads again in MiXCR, with one record for every CDR3 protein. In the table there are some 12,000 distinct CDR3 sequences, about 13% of which are singletons. Time point here: sample taken at primary tumor resection. Material for sequencing was whole RNA from tumor, nontumor lung or frozen PBMC, left unsorted. The sample here was PBMCs, taken at surgery. These receptor sequences come from a female donor with early-stage non-small cell lung cancer.

This clonotype is labeled as medium-sized. This rearrangement joins TRBV3-1 to TRBJ2-7; no clear D. V was trimmed by 0 bases and J by 7 bases, leaving 7 bases between them. Germline CDR1 and CDR2: LGHDT and YNNKEL (reference sequence). This CDR3 has 12 residues. In DNA, the CDR3 is TGTGCCAGCAGCCAAGATACGGGTGAGCAGTACTTC. It codes for CASSQDTGEQYF.

In this sample, this clonotype turned up many times. The rearrangement links TRBV11-2 to TRBJ2-1; D is unresolved. CDR1 and CDR2 from the germline V gene are SGHAT and FQNNGV. V was trimmed by 8 bases and J by 5 bases, leaving 19 bases between them. This CDR3 region has 15 residues. CDR3 protein: CASRAPRGPHNEQFF. The CDR3 DNA follows: TGTGCCAGCCGTGCCCCCCGCGGTCCGCACAATGAGCAGTTCTTC.

This clonotype occurred many times. The V gene is TRBV28, the J gene TRBJ1-2; D possibly corresponds to TRBD1 (6 bases). Trimming left V 6 bases short and J 4 bases short, with 9 bases between. The CDR3 has 12 residues. CDR1 is MDHEN and CDR2 is SYDVKM in the germline V gene. CDR3 residues: CASRGGLYGYTF. In DNA, the CDR3 is TGTGCCAGCAGAGGGGGACTCTATGGCTACACCTTC.

The table lists this clonotype with many counts. J is TRBJ2-3 and V is TRBV6-5; no clear D gene. The CDR3 sequence is 12 residues long. Trimming took 8 bases from V and 1 from J, leaving 7 bases between them. The V gene's germline CDR1 is MNHEY and CDR2 SVGAGI. CDR3 coding DNA: TGTGCCAGCGGTCCTGGCACAGATACGCAGTATTTT. It encodes CASGPGTDTQYF.

This clonotype was observed at least ten times. The V and J genes are TRBV11-2 and TRBJ2-2; D tentatively reads TRBD1 or TRBD2 (5 bases each). Germline loops: CDR1 SGHAT, CDR2 FQNNGV. The CDR3 length is 14 residues. The V end was cut by 4 bases, the J end by 7 bases, with 13 bases between. The CDR3 sequence is CASSSARGFGELFF. The CDR3 DNA is TGTGCCAGCAGCTCGGCGAGGGGTTTCGGGGAGCTGTTTTTT.

This clonotype ranks as medium-sized. V usage is TRBV7-2 and J usage is TRBJ2-6; possibly TRBD1 for D (5 bases). Germline V gene sequence: CDR1 SGHTA, CDR2 FQGNSA. The length of the CDR3 is 18 residues. V was cut by 5 bases and J by 0 bases, with 17 bases left in between. The CDR3 DNA reads as TGTGCCAGCAGCCTCAGCTGGGGCCAGGCCTCTGGGGCCAACGTCCTGACTTTC. Protein product: CASSLSWGQASGANVLTF.

This chain connects TRBV7-2 to TRBJ2-4; D unresolved. V lost 5 bases, J lost 6 bases, and 14 bases lay in between. Germline V gives CDR1 SGHTA, CDR2 FQGNSA. This CDR3 spans 14 amino acids. This CDR3 is CASSVGRSGNIQYF. CDR3 sequence (DNA): TGTGCCAGCAGCGTGGGTAGATCGGGAAACATTCAGTACTTC. Together with reference TRBV7-2 and TRBJ2-4, the CDR3 gives the full variable domain: GAGVSQSPSNKVTEKGKDVELRCDPISGHTALYWYRQSLGQGLEFLIYFQGNSAPDKSGLPSDRFSAERTGGSVSTLTIQRTQQEDSAVYLCASSVGRSGNIQYFGAGTRLSVL.

Judged by abundance, this clonotype is medium-sized. The chain uses TRBV7-2 and TRBJ1-5, with 9 bases fitting TRBD1. The germline V gene has CDR1 SGHTA and CDR2 FQGNSA. There are 15 residues in the CDR3. The J segment lost 5 bases and the V segment lost 0 bases, leaving 2 bases of the junction unmatched. The CDR3 reads CASSLAGQGYQPQHF. CDR3 bases: TGTGCCAGCAGCTTAGCGGGACAGGGCTATCAGCCCCAGCATTTT.

In its sample, this clonotype ranks as medium-sized. The CDR3 sequence is CASSQAPKETQYF. The CDR3 nucleotides read TGTGCCAGCAGCCAAGCCCCGAAAGAGACCCAGTACTTC. This chain uses TRBV14 with TRBJ2-5, with D unresolved. Deletions cut 1 base from V and 3 bases from J, with 6 bases between. The CDR3 runs 13 residues. The germline V gene encodes CDR1 SGHDN and CDR2 FVKESK.

V is TRBV23-1 and J is TRBJ2-2, with D hard to call. TRBV23-1 is reported as an ORF; its role is uncertain. The ends were cut back, 2 bases at V and 8 bases at J, with 6 bases in the middle. The CDR3 spans 12 residues. CDR3 nucleotides: TGCGCCAGCAGTCAAACCACAGGGGAGCTGTTTTTT. It codes for CASSQTTGELFF.

By share of the sample, this clonotype is medium-sized. The chain joins TRBV7-9 to TRBJ2-3; D possibly uses TRBD1 or TRBD2 (5 bases each). This CDR3 contains 17 residues. With 0 bases removed from V and 3 bases from J, the gap between germline ends came to 16 bases. Looked up from germline, CDR1 is SEHNR and CDR2 is FQNEAQ (reference sequence). The DNA for the CDR3 is TGTGCCAGCAGCTTAGCACGGGGCCGTCTACAGACAGATACGCAGTATTTT. It specifies CASSLARGRLQTDTQYF.